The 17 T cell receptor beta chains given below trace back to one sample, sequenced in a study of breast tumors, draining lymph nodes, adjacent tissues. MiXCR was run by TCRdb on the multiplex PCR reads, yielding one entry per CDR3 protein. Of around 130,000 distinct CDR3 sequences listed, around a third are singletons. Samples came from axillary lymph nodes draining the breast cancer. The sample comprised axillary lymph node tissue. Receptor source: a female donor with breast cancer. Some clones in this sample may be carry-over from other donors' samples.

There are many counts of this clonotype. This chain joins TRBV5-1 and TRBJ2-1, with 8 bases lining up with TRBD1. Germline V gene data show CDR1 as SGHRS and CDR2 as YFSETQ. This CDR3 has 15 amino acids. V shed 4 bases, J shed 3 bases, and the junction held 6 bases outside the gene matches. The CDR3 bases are TGCGCCAGCAGCCCTGGACAGGGTAACTACAATGAGCAGTTCTTC. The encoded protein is CASSPGQGNYNEQFF.

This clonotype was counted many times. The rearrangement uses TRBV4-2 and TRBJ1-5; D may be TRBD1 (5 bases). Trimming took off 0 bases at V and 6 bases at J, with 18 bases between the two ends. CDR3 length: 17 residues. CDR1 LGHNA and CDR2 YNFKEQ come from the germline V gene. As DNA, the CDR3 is TGTGCCAGCAGCCAAGATCCCGGCGTCGTGGGGCGTCAGCCCCAGCATTTT. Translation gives CASSQDPGVVGRQPQHF.

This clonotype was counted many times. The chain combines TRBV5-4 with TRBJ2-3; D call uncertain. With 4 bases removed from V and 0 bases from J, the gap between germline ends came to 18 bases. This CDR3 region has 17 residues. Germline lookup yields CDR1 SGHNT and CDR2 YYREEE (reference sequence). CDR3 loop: CASSMALSLTSTDTQYF. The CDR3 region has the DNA TGTGCCAGCAGCATGGCCCTCTCTTTGACTAGCACAGATACGCAGTATTTT.

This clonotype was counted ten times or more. The CDR3 loop reads CSASKRDTRELFF. DNA of the CDR3: TGCAGTGCTTCCAAGAGGGATACGAGGGAGCTGTTTTTT. The J gene is TRBJ2-2, the V gene TRBV20-1; D perhaps matches TRBD2 (5 bases). The V and J ends lost 5 bases and 9 bases respectively, with 16 bases between them. Germline V CDR1 and CDR2: DFQATT, SNEGSKA (reference sequence). The CDR3 is 13 amino acids.

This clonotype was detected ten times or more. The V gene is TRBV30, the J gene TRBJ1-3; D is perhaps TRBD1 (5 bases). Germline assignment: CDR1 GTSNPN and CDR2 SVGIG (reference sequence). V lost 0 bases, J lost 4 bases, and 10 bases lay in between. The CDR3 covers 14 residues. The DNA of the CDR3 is TGTGCCTGGAGTGTCATAGGGACGGGAAACACCATATATTTT. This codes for CAWSVIGTGNTIYF.

The CDR3 loop is CASSVVHQGTGRNTGELFF. The CDR3 DNA reads as TGTGCCAGCAGCGTAGTTCATCAGGGGACAGGGAGGAACACCGGGGAGCTGTTTTTT. The rearrangement joins TRBV9 to TRBJ2-2; 9 bases are a match to TRBD1. Per germline, CDR1 SGDLS and CDR2 YYNGEE. The CDR3 extends over 19 amino acids. V was pared by 0 bases and J by 1 base, with 10 bases of the junction left unmatched.

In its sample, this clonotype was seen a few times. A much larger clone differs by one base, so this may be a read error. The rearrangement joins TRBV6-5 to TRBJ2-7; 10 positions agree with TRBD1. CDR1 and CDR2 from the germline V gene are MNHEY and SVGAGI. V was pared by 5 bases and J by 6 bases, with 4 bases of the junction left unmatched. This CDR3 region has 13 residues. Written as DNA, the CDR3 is TGTGCCAGCAGTCGACAGGGGGCCCGCGAGCAGTACTTC. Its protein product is CASSRQGAREQYF.

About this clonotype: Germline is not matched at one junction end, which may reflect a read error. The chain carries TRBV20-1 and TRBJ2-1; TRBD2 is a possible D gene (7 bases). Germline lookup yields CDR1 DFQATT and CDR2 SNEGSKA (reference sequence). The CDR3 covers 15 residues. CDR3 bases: TGCGGTGCAAGAGGGGGGGAGGGAACCTCCAATGAGCAGTTCTTC. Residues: CGARGGEGTSNEQFF.

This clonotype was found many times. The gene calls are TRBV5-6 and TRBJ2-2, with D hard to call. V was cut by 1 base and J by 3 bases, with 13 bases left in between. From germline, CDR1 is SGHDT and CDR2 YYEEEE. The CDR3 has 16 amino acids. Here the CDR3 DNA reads TGTGCCAGCAGCTTGTTCTCGGGTAGGGACACCGGGGAGCTGTTTTTT. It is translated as CASSLFSGRDTGELFF.

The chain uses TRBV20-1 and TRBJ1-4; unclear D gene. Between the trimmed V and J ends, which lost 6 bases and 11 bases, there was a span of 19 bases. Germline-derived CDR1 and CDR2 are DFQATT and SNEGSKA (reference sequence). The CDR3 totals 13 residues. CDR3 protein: CSASSVVNGKLFF. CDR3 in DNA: TGCAGTGCCTCTTCGGTGGTTAATGGGAAACTGTTTTTT.

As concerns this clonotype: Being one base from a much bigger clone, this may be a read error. For the CDR3, the DNA is TGTGCCAGCTCACCCCCAGGACGGGTTGGTGGGGATGGCTACGCCTTC. This sequence encodes CASSPPGRVGGDGYAF. The chain recombines TRBV12-3 or TRBV12-4 with TRBJ1-2, with unresolved D. CDR3 size: 16 residues.

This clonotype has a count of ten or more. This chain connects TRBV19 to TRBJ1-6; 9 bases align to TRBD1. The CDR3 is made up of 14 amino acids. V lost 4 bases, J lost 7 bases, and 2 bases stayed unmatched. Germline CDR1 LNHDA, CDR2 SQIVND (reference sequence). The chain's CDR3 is CASSRDRVNSPLHF. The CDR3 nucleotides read TGTGCCAGTAGTAGGGACAGGGTGAATTCACCCCTCCACTTT.

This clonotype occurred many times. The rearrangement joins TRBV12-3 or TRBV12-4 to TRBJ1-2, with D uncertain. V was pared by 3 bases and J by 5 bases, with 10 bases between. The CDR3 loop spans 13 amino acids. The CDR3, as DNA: TGTGCCAGCAGTTTGCTCCGGGGATATGGCTACACCTTC. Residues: CASSLLRGYGYTF.

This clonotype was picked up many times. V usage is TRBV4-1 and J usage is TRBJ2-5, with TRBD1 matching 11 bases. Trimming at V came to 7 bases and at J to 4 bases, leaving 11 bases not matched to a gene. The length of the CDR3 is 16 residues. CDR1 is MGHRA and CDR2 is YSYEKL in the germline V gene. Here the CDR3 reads CASTRLGGQGGETQYF. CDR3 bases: TGCGCCAGCACCCGGCTAGGGGGACAGGGGGGAGAGACCCAGTACTTC.

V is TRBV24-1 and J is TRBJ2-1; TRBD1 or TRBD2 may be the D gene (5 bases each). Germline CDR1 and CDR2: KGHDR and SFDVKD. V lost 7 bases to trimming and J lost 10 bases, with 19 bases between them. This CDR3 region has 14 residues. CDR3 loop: CATRSTGTLGEQFF. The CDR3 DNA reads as TGTGCCACCAGATCTACCGGGACCTTAGGGGAGCAGTTCTTC.

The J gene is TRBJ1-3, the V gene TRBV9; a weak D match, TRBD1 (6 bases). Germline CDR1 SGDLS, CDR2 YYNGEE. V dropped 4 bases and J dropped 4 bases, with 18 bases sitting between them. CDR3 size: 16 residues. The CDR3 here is CASSSTSGAAGNTIYF. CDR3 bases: TGTGCCAGCAGCTCGACCTCAGGGGCGGCGGGAAACACCATATATTTT.

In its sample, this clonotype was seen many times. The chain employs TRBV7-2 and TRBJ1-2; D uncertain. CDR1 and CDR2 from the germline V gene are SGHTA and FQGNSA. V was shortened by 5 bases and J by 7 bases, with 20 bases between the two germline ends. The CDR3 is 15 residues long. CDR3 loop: CASSPTASGSSGYTF. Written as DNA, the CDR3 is TGTGCCAGCAGCCCTACGGCGTCCGGGAGTAGTGGCTACACCTTC.